The rows below give T cell receptor beta chains drawn from one sample of a study of CD8 T cells in ankylosing spondylitis. TCRdb recomputed calls from the 5' RACE reads with MiXCR, one row per CDR3 protein. Of approximately 150,000 distinct CDR3 sequences listed, approximately 10% were seen once; the top ten hold around 16%. Material for sequencing was blood, either unsorted or a sorted T cell fraction (not recorded which). These receptors came from a female donor with ankylosing spondylitis or in good health (not recorded which). Both conserved end residues are part of each CDR3. A D gene is named only where the DNA matches it firmly. Not all rows give a size; the values are once, few, many and, for expanded clones, a class.

>TRBV9|.|TRBD1|TRBJ2-7
TGTGCCAGCAGCCTCGGGACAGGGGACGACGAGCAGTACTTC
CASSLGTGDDEQYF
>TRBV20-1|few|.|TRBJ2-3
TGCAGTGCTAGTCCATATGGGGCCGAGAGGGATACGCAGTATTTT
CSASPYGAERDTQYF
>TRBV7-3|many|.|TRBJ1-1
TGTGCCAGCAGCCCCTCTGTATCGAACACTGAAGCTTTCTTT
CASSPSVSNTEAFF
>TRBV9|.|.|TRBJ2-5
TGTGCCAGCGGGGGAGGGGGAGGGGGCGAGACCCAGTACTTC
CASGGGGGGETQYF
>TRBV12-3/TRBV12-4|few|TRBD2|TRBJ2-1
TGTGCCAGCAGCATTGGACTAGCGGGAGGGGGGAATGAGCAGTTCTTC
CASSIGLAGGGNEQFF
>TRBV9|.|.|TRBJ2-2
TGTGCCAGCAGCGTAGACTGGCCCGGGGAGCTGTTTTTT
CASSVDWPGELFF
>TRBV20-1|.|.|TRBJ1-5
TGCAGTGCGAGGCCAGGCAGAGCATCCAATCAGCCCCAGCATTTT
CSARPGRASNQPQHF
>TRBV7-6|.|.|TRBJ2-6
TGTGCCAGCAGCTTGAATGGGGTCGCGGGGGCCAACGTCCTGACTTTC
CASSLNGVAGANVLTF
>TRBV20-1|many|TRBD2|TRBJ2-1
TGCAGTGCCACGTTAGCGGGAGTGTACAATGAGCAGTTCTTC
CSATLAGVYNEQFF
>TRBV12-2|.|.|TRBJ2-5
TGTGCAAGTCTGGGGCAGAGCCCCCATTTGGAAGAGACCCAGTACTTC
CASLGQSPHLEETQYF
>TRBV7-6|.|.|TRBJ2-7
TGTGCCAGCAGCTTAGGGAAGGGGCTGGGCTACGAGCAGTACTTC
CASSLGKGLGYEQYF
>TRBV6-2/TRBV6-3|.|.|TRBJ1-1
TGTGCCAGCAGGCACCCGGGCGCTGAAGCTTTCTTT
CASRHPGAEAFF
>TRBV12-3/TRBV12-4|many|.|TRBJ2-2
TGTGCCAGCAGTGGTACAGGGTCGAACACCGGGGAGCTGTTTTTT
CASSGTGSNTGELFF
>TRBV9|few|TRBD2|TRBJ2-1
TGTGCCAGCAGCCCCTTTAGCGGGAGGGGGGGAAGGGAGCAGTTCTTC
CASSPFSGRGGREQFF
>TRBV7-8|few|TRBD2|TRBJ2-1
TGTGCCAGCAGCCTTGGGAGGAGCGGGAGGGTCCCTAGCTCCTACAATGAGCAGTTCTTC
CASSLGRSGRVPSSYNEQFF
>TRBV27|.|.|TRBJ1-5
TGTGCCAGCGGACGGAGCAATCAGCCCCAGCATTTT
CASGRSNQPQHF
>TRBV4-2|few|TRBD2|TRBJ2-7
TGTGCCAGCAGCCAAGTCGGACTAGCGGGCGACTACGAGCAGTACTTC
CASSQVGLAGDYEQYF
>TRBV12-3/TRBV12-4|.|.|TRBJ1-6
TGTGCCAGCAGCCGGACCTCCGGCGCAGCACCCCTCCACTTT
CASSRTSGAAPLHF
>TRBV4-2|.|.|TRBJ1-1
TGTGCCAGCAGCCTGTCATCTGGTGGGATCACTGAAGCTTTCTTT
CASSLSSGGITEAFF
>TRBV5-5|.|TRBD2|TRBJ2-1
TGTGCCAGCGGCTTGACTAGCGGTGAGCAGTTCTTC
CASGLTSGEQFF
>TRBV7-9|few|.|TRBJ1-2
TGTGCCAGCAGCTTATCGGCAGGGGTCGACTACACCTTC
CASSLSAGVDYTF
>TRBV28|.|TRBD1|TRBJ2-3
TGTGCCAGCACCCCGACAGGGGGGTCCGATACGCAGTATTTT
CASTPTGGSDTQYF
>TRBV2|.|.|TRBJ1-1
TGTGCCTTGGCAGGGAACACTGAAGCTTTCTTT
CALAGNTEAFF
>TRBV14|few|.|TRBJ1-1
TGTGCCAGCAGCCACGAATTTAGTAGGGACACTGAAGCTTTCTTT
CASSHEFSRDTEAFF
>TRBV20-1|many|TRBD1|TRBJ2-1
TGCAGTGCTGGACGACAGGGCAAGAACAATGAGCAGTTCTTC
CSAGRQGKNNEQFF
>TRBV14|.|.|TRBJ2-7
TGTGCCAGCGGGCCGGGATTCTACGAGCAGTACTTC
CASGPGFYEQYF
>TRBV12-3/TRBV12-4|few|TRBD1|TRBJ1-2
TGTGCCACCCGGGGCCAGGGGGCTTATGGCTACACCTTC
CATRGQGAYGYTF